Listed here are 18 T cell receptor beta chains from one sample, sequenced in a study of regulatory dendritic cells for organ transplantation. Assay used: immunoSEQ multiplex PCR; TCRdb lists only in-frame clones, some missing. The repertoire consists of 25,000 to 30,000 clones, with roughly 79% occurring once and the leading ten covering around 2.3%. Sequences were obtained from memory CD4+ T cells from blood. As for subset: CD45RO+ memory T cells. These receptors were collected from a human donor in good health.

The CDR3 nucleotides are TGTGCCAGCAGTGAAGCGTGGCAGACCGACTATGGCTACACCTTC. This translates into CASSEAWQTDYGYTF. The chain links TRBV6-1 to TRBJ1-2; no reliable D call. Germline V gives CDR1 MNHNS, CDR2 SASEGT. The length of the CDR3 is 15 residues. The germline V and J ends were trimmed by 0 bases and 3 bases, with 11 bases remaining between them.

The genes are TRBV18 and TRBJ1-6; D call uncertain. This CDR3 is 13 amino acids long. Germline V gene sequence: CDR1 KGHSH, CDR2 LQKENI. Between the trimmed V and J ends, which lost 0 bases and 8 bases, there was a span of 5 bases. The DNA of the CDR3 is TGTGCCAGCTCACCACCGTCCCATTCACCCCTCCACTTT. This translates into CASSPPSHSPLHF.

The chain carries TRBV10-3 and TRBJ2-3; D possibly corresponds to TRBD2 (5 bases). The CDR3 is 13 amino acids. V shed 6 bases and J shed 6 bases, with 13 bases lying between them. Germline lookup yields CDR1 ENHRY and CDR2 SYGVKD. The CDR3 nucleotides are TGTGCCATCAGAATGGCTAGCTTGGATACGCAGTATTTT. Its translation: CAIRMASLDTQYF.

In this sample, this clone turned up a few times. This chain connects TRBV30 to TRBJ1-1; tentatively, D is TRBD1 (6 bases). Trimming left V 4 bases short and J 8 bases short, with 14 bases between. The CDR3 length is 12 residues. Germline CDR1 is GTSNPN and CDR2 is SVGIG (reference sequence). CDR3 sequence (DNA): TGTGCCTGGAAATCAGGACAGCCCGAAGCTTTCTTT. Translation: CAWKSGQPEAFF.

This clone occurred a few times. The chain has TRBV7-3 and TRBJ2-2, with 10 bases matching TRBD2. This CDR3 is 16 amino acids long. Trimming at V came to 6 bases and at J to 0 bases, leaving 4 bases not matched to a gene. Germline CDR1 SGHTA, CDR2 FQGTGA. The CDR3 reads CASSPSGGSNTGELFF. DNA of the CDR3: TGTGCCAGCAGTCCTAGCGGGGGATCGAACACCGGGGAGCTGTTTTTT.

As concerns this clone: One junction end disagrees with the germline gene, perhaps due to a read error. The V gene is TRBV2, the J gene TRBJ1-3; D is possibly TRBD1 (5 bases). This CDR3 comprises 13 residues. Germline-derived CDR1 and CDR2 are SNHLY and FYNNEI. This chain's CDR3 is CASGDRSGNTIYF. CDR3 sequence (DNA): TGTGCCAGCGGTGACAGATCTGGAAACACCATATATTTT.

The rearrangement links TRBV4-2 to TRBJ2-3; D is undetermined. This CDR3 contains 15 residues. The germline gives CDR1 LGHNA, CDR2 YNFKEQ. With 3 bases removed from V and 1 base from J, the gap between germline ends came to 11 bases. CDR3: CASSQQEGRTDTQYF. In DNA form, the CDR3 reads TGTGCCAGCAGCCAGCAGGAAGGTCGCACAGATACGCAGTATTTT.

This clone was counted once. CDR3 amino acids: CAWSMDQETQYF. In DNA, the CDR3 is TGTGCCTGGAGTATGGACCAAGAGACCCAGTACTTC. V is TRBV30 and J is TRBJ2-5; D not certain. The CDR3 totals 12 residues. Germline V gene data show CDR1 as GTSNPN and CDR2 as SVGIG (reference sequence). Trimming removed 2 bases at V and 0 bases at J, with 4 bases between.

The chain employs TRBV21-1 and TRBJ2-2; the table's D call TRBD2 went unverified against the DNA. TRBV21-1 represents a pseudogene. The CDR3 sequence is 17 residues long. Here the CDR3 DNA reads TGTGCCAGCAGCAAAGTCACTAGCCGCCCTCTCCCCGGGGAGCTGTTTTTT. Protein product: CASSKVTSRPLPGELFF.

The V and J genes are TRBV7-2 and TRBJ2-3, with TRBD1 as a possible D gene (6 bases). The CDR3 sequence is 16 residues long. V lost 3 bases and J lost 3, with 16 bases in between. Germline assignment: CDR1 SGHTA and CDR2 FQGNSA. CDR3 sequence: CASSLGDNRVTDTQYF. The CDR3, as DNA: TGTGCCAGCAGCTTGGGGGACAATCGAGTTACAGATACGCAGTATTTT.

The CDR3 DNA sequence: TGTGCCACCAGCTTAGGCCTTCAGGGTGTCAAAGAGACCCAGTACTTC. Protein product: CATSLGLQGVKETQYF. The chain links TRBV15 to TRBJ2-5; D may be TRBD1 (5 bases). Germline values: CDR1 LNHNV, CDR2 YYDKDF (reference sequence). V lost 5 bases and J lost 3, with 19 bases in between. The CDR3 loop spans 16 amino acids. Combining the CDR3 with reference TRBV15 and TRBJ2-5 gives the whole variable domain DAMVIQNPRYQVTQFGKPVTLSCSQTLNHNVMYWYQQKSSQAPKLLFHYYDKDFNNEADTPDNFQSRRPNTSFCFLDIRSPGLGDTAMYLCATSLGLQGVKETQYFGPGTRLLVL.

The chain uses TRBV18 and TRBJ2-3, with D perhaps TRBD1 (6 bases). Trimming left V 2 bases short and J 5 bases short, with 8 bases between. The germline V gene has CDR1 KGHSH and CDR2 LQKENI. The length of the CDR3 is 13 residues. Written as DNA, the CDR3 is TGTGCCAGCTCACCAGGCAGGGGAGATACGCAGTATTTT. The encoded protein is CASSPGRGDTQYF.

This clone turned up a few times. J is TRBJ1-4 and V is TRBV14; D is unresolved. This CDR3 is 16 amino acids long. Per the germline V gene, CDR1 is SGHDN and CDR2 is FVKESK. V was cut by 4 bases and J by 3 bases, with 15 bases left in between. The CDR3 coding sequence is TGTGCCAGCAGCCCCTCTTTGTTGAGGGCTAATGAAAAACTGTTTTTT. This translates into CASSPSLLRANEKLFF.

CDR3 DNA: TGTGCCAGCAGCCCCCGGGGGGGAGGAGGCACAGATACGCAGTATTTT. Protein product: CASSPRGGGGTDTQYF. The rearrangement joins TRBV7-9 to TRBJ2-3; 8 bases are a match to TRBD2. CDR3 size: 16 residues. Looked up from germline, CDR1 is SEHNR and CDR2 is FQNEAQ (reference sequence). V lost 5 bases, J lost 1 base, and 8 bases stayed unmatched.

This rearrangement joins TRBV4-1 to TRBJ1-3, with TRBD1 as a possible D gene (6 bases). CDR3 length: 16 amino acids. The V end lost 0 bases, the J end lost 4 bases, and 13 bases lay between the germline ends. Germline-derived CDR1 and CDR2 are MGHRA and YSYEKL. CDR3 region: CASSQDPGVRGNTIYF. Written as DNA, the CDR3 is TGCGCCAGCAGCCAAGATCCAGGGGTGAGGGGAAACACCATATATTTT.

The chain uses TRBV7-9 and TRBJ2-1; D gene uncertain. CDR3 size: 13 residues. V was cut by 5 bases and J by 9 bases, with 14 bases left in between. The germline CDR1 and CDR2 sequences are SEHNR and FQNEAQ (reference sequence). CDR3 sequence (DNA): TGTGCCAGCAGCCCCCCCGGCGAGTCTGAGCAGTTCTTC. Its translation is CASSPPGESEQFF.

The rearrangement links TRBV5-5 to TRBJ2-5; D gene ambiguous. Germline V lookup: CDR1 SGHKS, CDR2 YYEKEE (reference sequence). V lost 0 bases to trimming and J lost 6 bases, with 9 bases between them. The CDR3 consists of 13 residues. For the CDR3, the DNA is TGTGCCAGCAGCTTGGGAGTAGGAAAGACCCAGTACTTC. Protein: CASSLGVGKTQYF.

The chain employs TRBV6-1 and TRBJ1-1; 9 bases fit TRBD1. Germline V gene data show CDR1 as MNHNS and CDR2 as SASEGT. The CDR3 is 14 amino acids. With 6 bases clipped from V and 5 bases from J, the junction kept 7 bases outside the gene matches. CDR3 coding DNA: TGTGCCAGCAGGACGACAGGGGGGAAAACTGAAGCTTTCTTT. Its translation is CASRTTGGKTEAFF.